This T cell receptor beta chain was obtained from a study of blood T cells in healthy people across ages. Study outcomes and limitations: Among T cells, TCR beta diversity per million cells dropped roughly linearly as age rose. Long-lived and aged donors differed, with more naive CD4+ cells and higher diversity in the long-lived.

CDR3 length: 14 residues. CDR1 ENHRY and CDR2 SYGVKD come from the germline V gene. Trimming pared 3 bases from V and 5 bases from J, leaving 13 bases between. Isolated per sample were at least 6.5 million PBMCs. There are many counts of this clonotype. No antigen is known for it. Primed by a sample-barcoded 5' primer and a J-beta primer mix, a second PCR proceeded for 7 to 11 cycles. Each cDNA molecule received a tag from a template-switch adaptor that had 12 random nucleotides. TCRdb re-derived calls from the 5' RACE reads in MiXCR, one entry per CDR3 protein. The data hold 650,000 to 800,000 distinct CDR3 sequences, with 40% to 50% observed a single time.

This rearrangement joins TRBV10-3 to TRBJ2-5; TRBD1 might be the D (7 bases). Sequenced material: blood. The TCR comes from a man in his 60s in good health. In DNA, the CDR3 is TGTGCCATCAGTGAAATGGCAGGGGGGGAGACCCAGTACTTC. Its protein product is CAISEMAGGETQYF.